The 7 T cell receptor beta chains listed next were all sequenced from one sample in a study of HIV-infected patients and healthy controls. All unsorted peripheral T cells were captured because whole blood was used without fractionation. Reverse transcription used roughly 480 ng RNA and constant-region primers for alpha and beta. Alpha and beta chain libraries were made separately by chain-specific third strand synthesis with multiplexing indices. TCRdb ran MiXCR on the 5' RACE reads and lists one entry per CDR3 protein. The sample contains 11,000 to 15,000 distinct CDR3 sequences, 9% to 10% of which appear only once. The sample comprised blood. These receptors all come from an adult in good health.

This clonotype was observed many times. The CDR3 sequence: CASSLSAGGPDTQYF. CDR3 DNA: TGTGCCAGCAGCTTAAGTGCAGGAGGTCCAGATACGCAGTATTTT. The chain is built from TRBV7-6 and TRBJ2-3; D perhaps matches TRBD2 (5 bases). The CDR3 sequence is 15 residues long. V lost 2 bases and J lost 4, with 13 bases in between. Germline V lookup: CDR1 SGHVS, CDR2 FNYEAQ.

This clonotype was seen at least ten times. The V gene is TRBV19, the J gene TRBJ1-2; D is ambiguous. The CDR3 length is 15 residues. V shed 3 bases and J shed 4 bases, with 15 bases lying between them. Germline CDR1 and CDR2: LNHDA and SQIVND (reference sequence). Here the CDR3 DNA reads TGTGCCAGTAGTATCCCATCTACTTTAACCTATGGCTACACCTTC. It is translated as CASSIPSTLTYGYTF.

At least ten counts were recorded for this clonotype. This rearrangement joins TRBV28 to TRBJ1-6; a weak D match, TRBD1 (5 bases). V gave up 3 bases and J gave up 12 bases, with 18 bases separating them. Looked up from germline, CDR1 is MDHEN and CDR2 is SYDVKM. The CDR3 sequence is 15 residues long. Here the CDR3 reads CASSFIVRGNQPLHF. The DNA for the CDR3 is TGTGCCAGCAGTTTCATTGTGAGGGGAAATCAACCCCTCCACTTT.

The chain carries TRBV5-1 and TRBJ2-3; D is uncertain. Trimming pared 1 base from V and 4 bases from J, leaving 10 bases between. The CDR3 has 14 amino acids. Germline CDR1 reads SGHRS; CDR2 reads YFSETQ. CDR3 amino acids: CASSLSIGSDTQYF. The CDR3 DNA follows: TGCGCCAGCAGCTTGAGTATAGGGTCAGATACGCAGTATTTT.

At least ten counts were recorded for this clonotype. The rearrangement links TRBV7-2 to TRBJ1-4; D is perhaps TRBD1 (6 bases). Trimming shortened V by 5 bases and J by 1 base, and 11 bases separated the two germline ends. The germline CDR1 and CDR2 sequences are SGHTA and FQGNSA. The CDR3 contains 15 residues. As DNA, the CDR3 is TGTGCCAGCAGCCCGCAAGGGGGAACTAATGAAAAACTGTTTTTT. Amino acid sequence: CASSPQGGTNEKLFF.

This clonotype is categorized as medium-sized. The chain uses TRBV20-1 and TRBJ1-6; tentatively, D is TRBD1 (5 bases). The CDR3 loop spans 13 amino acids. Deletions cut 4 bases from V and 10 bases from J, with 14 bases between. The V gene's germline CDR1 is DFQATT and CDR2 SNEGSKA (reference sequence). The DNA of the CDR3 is TGCAGTGCTAAGCACCCAGGGTACTCACCCCTCCACTTT. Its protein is CSAKHPGYSPLHF.

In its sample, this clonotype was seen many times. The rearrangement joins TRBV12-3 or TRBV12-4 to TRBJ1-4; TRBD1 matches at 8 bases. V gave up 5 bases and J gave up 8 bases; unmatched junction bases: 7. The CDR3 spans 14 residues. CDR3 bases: TGTGCCAGCAGTCTTGGACAGGGCTTGGAAAAACTGTTTTTT. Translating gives CASSLGQGLEKLFF.